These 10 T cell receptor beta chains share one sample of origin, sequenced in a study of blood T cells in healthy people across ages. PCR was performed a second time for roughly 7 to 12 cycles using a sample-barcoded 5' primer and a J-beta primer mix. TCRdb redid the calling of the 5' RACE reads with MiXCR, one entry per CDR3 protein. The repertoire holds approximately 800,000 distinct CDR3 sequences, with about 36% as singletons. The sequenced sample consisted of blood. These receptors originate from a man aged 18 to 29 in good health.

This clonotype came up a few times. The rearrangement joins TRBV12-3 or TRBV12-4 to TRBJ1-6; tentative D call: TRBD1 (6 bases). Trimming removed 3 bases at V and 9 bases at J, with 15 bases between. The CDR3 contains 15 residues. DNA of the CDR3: TGTGCCAGCAGTTTTGGGAGACAGGAGGGTTCACCCCTCCACTTT. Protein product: CASSFGRQEGSPLHF.

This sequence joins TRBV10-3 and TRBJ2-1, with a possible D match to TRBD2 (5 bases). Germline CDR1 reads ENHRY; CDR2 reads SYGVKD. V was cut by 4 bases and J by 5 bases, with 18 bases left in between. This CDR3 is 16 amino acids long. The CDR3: CAISGVRASGNNEQFF. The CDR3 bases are TGTGCCATCAGTGGGGTACGGGCTTCGGGGAACAATGAGCAGTTCTTC.

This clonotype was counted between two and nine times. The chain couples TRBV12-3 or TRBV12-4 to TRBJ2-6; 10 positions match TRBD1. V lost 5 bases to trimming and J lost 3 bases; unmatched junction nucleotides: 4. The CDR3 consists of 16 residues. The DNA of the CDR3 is TGTGCCAGCAGTCCGGACAGGGGGTATGGGGCCAACGTCCTGACTTTC. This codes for CASSPDRGYGANVLTF.

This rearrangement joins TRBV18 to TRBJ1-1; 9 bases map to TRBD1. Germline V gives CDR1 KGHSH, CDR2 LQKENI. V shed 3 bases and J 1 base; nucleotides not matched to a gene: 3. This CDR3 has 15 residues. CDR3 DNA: TGTGCCAGCTCACCTTCGACAGGGGGGAACACTGAAGCTTTCTTT. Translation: CASSPSTGGNTEAFF.

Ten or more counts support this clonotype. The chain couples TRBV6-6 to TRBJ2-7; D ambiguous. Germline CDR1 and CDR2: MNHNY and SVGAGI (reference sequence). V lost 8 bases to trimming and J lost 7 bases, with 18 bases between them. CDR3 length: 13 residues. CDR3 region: CASGITGYNEQYF. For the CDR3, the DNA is TGTGCCAGCGGTATAACTGGCTACAATGAGCAGTACTTC.

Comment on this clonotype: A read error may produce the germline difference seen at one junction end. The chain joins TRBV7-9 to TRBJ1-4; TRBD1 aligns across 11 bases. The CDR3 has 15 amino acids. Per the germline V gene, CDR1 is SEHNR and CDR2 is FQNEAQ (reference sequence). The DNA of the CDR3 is TGTGCCGGCAGCGCACGGGACAGGGGGGCTGAAAAACTGTTTTTT. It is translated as CAGSARDRGAEKLFF.

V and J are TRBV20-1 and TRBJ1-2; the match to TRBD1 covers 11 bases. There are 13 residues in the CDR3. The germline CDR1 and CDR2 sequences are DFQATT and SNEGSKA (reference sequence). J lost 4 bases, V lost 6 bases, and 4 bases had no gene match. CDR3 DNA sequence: TGCAGTGCGGGACAGGGGGATGGCTATGGCTACACCTTC. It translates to CSAGQGDGYGYTF.

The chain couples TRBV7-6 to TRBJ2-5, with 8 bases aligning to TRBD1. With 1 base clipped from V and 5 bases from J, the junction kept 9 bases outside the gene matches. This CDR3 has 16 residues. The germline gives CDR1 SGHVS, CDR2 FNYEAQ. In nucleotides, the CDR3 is TGTGCCAGCAGCTTAGTCGTGGCAGGGGGCGAGGAGACCCAGTACTTC. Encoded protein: CASSLVVAGGEETQYF.

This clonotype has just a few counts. The CDR3 sequence is CASSHGRTGETEAFF. As DNA, the CDR3 is TGCGCCAGCAGCCACGGCAGGACAGGGGAGACTGAAGCTTTCTTT. The chain carries TRBV4-1 and TRBJ1-1, with 9 bases aligning to TRBD1. V shed 3 bases and J 5 bases; nucleotides not matched to a gene: 7. The germline gives CDR1 MGHRA, CDR2 YSYEKL. This CDR3 is built from 15 residues.

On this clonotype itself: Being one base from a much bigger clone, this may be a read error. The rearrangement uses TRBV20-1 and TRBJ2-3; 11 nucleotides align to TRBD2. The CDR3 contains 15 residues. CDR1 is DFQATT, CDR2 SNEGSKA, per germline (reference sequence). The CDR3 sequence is CSTSLAGGFTDTQYF. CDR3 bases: TGCAGTACTAGTTTAGCGGGGGGGTTCACAGATACGCAGTATTTT.